These T cell receptor beta chains were read from a single sample in a study of Graves' ophthalmopathy and Graves' hyperthyroidism. TCRdb fed the multiplex PCR reads into MiXCR, producing one record per CDR3 protein. The table lists 200,000 to 250,000 distinct CDR3 sequences, less than 55% of them singletons. Sequenced: peripheral blood. The source is an adult man with Graves' ophthalmopathy. CDR3s include the opening cysteine and the closing phenylalanine or tryptophan. D genes are given only for firm matches. Expanded clones are given a class, and other clones once, few, many or no size at all.

few	TRBJ1-6	-	TRBV6-5	CASSGGPNSPLHF	TGTGCCAGCAGTGGAGGGCCGAATTCACCCCTCCACTTT
-	TRBJ1-2	TRBD1	TRBV7-2	CASSLQGQGQGYTF	TGTGCCAGCAGCTTACAGGGACAGGGTCAAGGCTACACCTTC
few	TRBJ2-2	-	TRBV6-5	CASSEANTGELFF	TGTGCCAGCAGTGAAGCGAACACCGGGGAGCTGTTTTTT
few	TRBJ1-6	-	TRBV14	CASSHTPWTEYNSPLHF	TGTGCCAGCAGCCATACACCCTGGACGGAATATAATTCACCCCTCCACTTT
-	TRBJ2-7	TRBD1	TRBV9	CASSLRGREQYF	TGTGCCAGCAGTCTGAGGGGGCGAGAGCAGTACTTC
-	TRBJ2-6	-	TRBV11-2	CASTSTRGSGANVLTF	TGTGCCAGCACCTCCACTCGGGGGTCCGGGGCCAACGTCCTGACTTTC
many	TRBJ1-1	TRBD1	TRBV7-2	CASSLVRGRNTEAFF	TGTGCCAGCAGCTTAGTAAGGGGGCGGAACACTGAAGCTTTCTTT
-	TRBJ2-2	-	TRBV7-2	CASSFAERYTGELFF	TGTGCCAGCAGCTTTGCGGAGAGGTACACCGGGGAGCTGTTTTTT
few	TRBJ1-5	TRBD1	TRBV7-2	CASSFLDRGNNQPQHF	TGTGCCAGCAGCTTCCTAGACAGGGGAAACAATCAGCCCCAGCATTTT
-	TRBJ2-7	TRBD1	TRBV24-1	CATSESGQGSYEQYF	TGTGCCACCAGTGAGTCGGGACAGGGGTCTTACGAGCAGTACTTC